This T cell receptor beta chain is drawn from a study of beta chain features in type 1 diabetes. With V trimmed by 5 bases and J by 1 base, 5 bases remained unmatched. Germline V gene sequence: CDR1 LNHDA, CDR2 SQIVND (reference sequence). The CDR3 covers 16 residues. Expressed TCRB transcripts got sequenced, as all isolated RNA was reverse transcribed. Sequencing was performed with immunoSEQ multiplex PCR; in TCRdb, only in-frame clones are kept and a portion is missing. The data show roughly 260,000 clones, approximately 11% seen once. This clone was seen a few times. Its antigen is currently unknown. General study findings and limits: Type 1 diabetes patients had TCRB CDR3s that were shorter (moderately but significantly so) in all four CD4+ subsets.

The sequencing input was naive CD4+ T cells from blood. The chain recombines TRBV19 with TRBJ2-3, with 11 bases matching TRBD2. This clonotype was sampled from a man aged 30-40 years with type 1 diabetes. DNA for the CDR3: TGTGCCAGTAGTCCCCGACTAGCGGGGCGCACAGATACGCAGTATTTT. It yields the protein CASSPRLAGRTDTQYF.